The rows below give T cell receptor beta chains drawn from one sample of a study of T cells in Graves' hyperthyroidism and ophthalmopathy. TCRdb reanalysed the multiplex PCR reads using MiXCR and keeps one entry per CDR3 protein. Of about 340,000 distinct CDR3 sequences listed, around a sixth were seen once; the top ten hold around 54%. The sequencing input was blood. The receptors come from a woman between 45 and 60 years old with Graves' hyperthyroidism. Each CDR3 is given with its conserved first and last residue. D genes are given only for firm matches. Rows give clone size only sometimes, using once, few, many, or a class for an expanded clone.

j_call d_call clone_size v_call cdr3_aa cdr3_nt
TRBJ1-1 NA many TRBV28 CASSLTPLNTEAFF TGTGCCAGCAGTTTAACACCTCTGAACACTGAAGCTTTCTTT
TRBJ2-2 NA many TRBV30 CAWSAGVETGELFF TGTGCCTGGAGTGCAGGGGTAGAAACCGGGGAGCTGTTTTTT
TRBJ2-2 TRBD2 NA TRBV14 CASSQDPFLPTSGMENTGELFF TGTGCCAGCAGCCAAGACCCTTTTTTGCCGACTAGCGGGATGGAGAACACCGGGGAGCTGTTTTTT
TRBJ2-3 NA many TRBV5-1 CASSSSSTDTQYF TGCGCCAGCAGCTCGTCTTCGACAGATACGCAGTATTTT
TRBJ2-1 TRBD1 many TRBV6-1 CASRKLTGAYNEQFF TGTGCCAGCAGAAAGCTCACAGGGGCTTACAATGAGCAGTTCTTC
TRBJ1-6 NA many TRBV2 CASRQGRNSPLHF TGTGCCAGCAGGCAGGGACGAAATTCACCCCTCCACTTT
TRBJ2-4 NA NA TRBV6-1 CASSEVGNIQYF TGTGCCAGCAGTGAAGTAGGGAACATTCAGTACTTC
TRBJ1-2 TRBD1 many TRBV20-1 CSATGQGGDYGYTF TGCAGTGCTACGGGACAGGGGGGGGACTATGGCTACACCTTC
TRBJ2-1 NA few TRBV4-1 CASSQSPSLDLGYNEQFF TGCGCCAGCAGCCAGTCCCCGTCCCTGGACTTGGGCTACAATGAGCAGTTCTTC
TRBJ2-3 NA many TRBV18 CASSPTSHLTDTQYF TGTGCCAGCTCACCAACTAGCCACCTCACAGATACGCAGTATTTT
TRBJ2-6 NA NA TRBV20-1 CSARDSSSNSGANVLTF TGCAGTGCTCGCGATTCCTCTTCTAACTCTGGGGCCAACGTCCTGACTTTC
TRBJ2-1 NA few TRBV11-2 CASSLGQGFNEQFF TGTGCCAGCAGCTTAGGTCAGGGGTTCAATGAGCAGTTCTTC
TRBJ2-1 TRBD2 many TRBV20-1 CSARTSGIARDNEQFF TGCAGTGCTAGGACTAGCGGGATCGCACGGGACAATGAGCAGTTCTTC
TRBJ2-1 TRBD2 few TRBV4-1 CASSVLSGTSGGHEQFF TGCGCCAGCAGCGTCCTATCCGGGACTAGCGGGGGTCATGAGCAGTTCTTC
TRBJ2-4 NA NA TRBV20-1 CSAFPSQGLAKNIQYF TGCAGTGCTTTTCCTTCGCAGGGTCTAGCCAAAAACATTCAGTACTTC
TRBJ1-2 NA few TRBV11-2 CACGEWEGMEGYTF TGTGCCTGTGGGGAGTGGGAGGGCATGGAAGGCTACACCTTC
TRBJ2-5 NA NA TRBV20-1 CSARSLENYQETQYF TGCAGTGCTAGATCGCTAGAAAACTACCAAGAGACCCAGTACTTC
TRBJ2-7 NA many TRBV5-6 CASSRGGEQYF TGTGCCAGCAGCAGGGGTGGTGAGCAGTACTTC
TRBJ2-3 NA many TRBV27 CASSFTGRTDTQYF TGTGCCAGCAGTTTCACAGGGCGCACAGATACGCAGTATTTT
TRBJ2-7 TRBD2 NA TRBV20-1 CSAPWREVPSEQYF TGCAGTGCTCCCTGGCGGGAGGTTCCCTCCGAGCAGTACTTC
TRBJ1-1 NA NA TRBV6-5 CASSYGGADTEAFF TGTGCCAGCAGTTACGGGGGCGCGGACACTGAAGCTTTCTTT
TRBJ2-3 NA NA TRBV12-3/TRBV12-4 CASRKDRNTDTQYF TGTGCCAGCAGGAAAGACAGGAACACAGATACGCAGTATTTT
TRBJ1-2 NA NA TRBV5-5 CASSLELVGEWHGYTF TGTGCCAGCAGCTTGGAACTCGTCGGGGAGTGGCATGGCTACACCTTC
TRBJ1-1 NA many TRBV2 CASSGEGAGAFF TGTGCCAGCAGTGGGGAGGGAGCAGGAGCTTTCTTT
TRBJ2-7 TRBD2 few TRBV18 CASSPSAGDSYEQYF TGTGCCAGCTCACCCTCGGCGGGAGACTCCTACGAGCAGTACTTC
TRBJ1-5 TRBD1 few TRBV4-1 CASSPDGTGNQPQHF TGCGCCAGCAGCCCAGACGGGACAGGCAATCAGCCCCAGCATTTT
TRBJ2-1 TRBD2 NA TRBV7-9 CASSLARSGGNEQFF TGTGCCAGCAGCTTAGCGCGCAGCGGGGGGAATGAGCAGTTCTTC
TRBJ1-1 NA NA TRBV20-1 CSANTVNTEAFF TGCAGTGCCAATACAGTGAACACTGAAGCTTTCTTT
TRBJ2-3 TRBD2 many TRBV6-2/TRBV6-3 CASSYSAGSTDTQYF TGTGCCAGCAGTTACTCAGCGGGAAGCACAGATACGCAGTATTTT
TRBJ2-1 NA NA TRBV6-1 CASSSGTNNEQFF TGTGCCAGCAGTTCCGGGACCAACAATGAGCAGTTCTTC
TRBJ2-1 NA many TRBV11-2 CASSLEYSYNEQFF TGTGCCAGCAGCTTAGAATACTCCTACAATGAGCAGTTCTTC
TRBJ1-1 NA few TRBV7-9 CASSLGGGGGKAEAFF TGTGCCAGCAGCTTAGGCGGCGGGGGGGGTAAGGCTGAAGCTTTCTTT
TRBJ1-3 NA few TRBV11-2 CASSLDRDNTIYF TGTGCCAGCAGCTTAGATCGGGATAACACCATATATTTT
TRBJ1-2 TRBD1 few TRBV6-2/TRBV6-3 CASSYSDRGGYGYTF TGTGCCAGCAGTTACTCAGACAGGGGGGGTTATGGCTACACCTTC
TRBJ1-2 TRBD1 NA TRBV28 CACGQGATGYTF TGTGCCTGCGGACAGGGGGCTACTGGCTACACCTTC
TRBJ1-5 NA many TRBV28 CASSPLIRNQPQHF TGTGCCAGCAGTCCATTAATCCGCAATCAGCCCCAGCATTTT
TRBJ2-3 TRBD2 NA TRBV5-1 CASSQRGGGTDTQYF TGCGCCAGCAGCCAGCGCGGGGGGGGCACAGATACGCAGTATTTT
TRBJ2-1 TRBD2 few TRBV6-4 CASSPTSGSGDEQFF TGTGCCAGCAGCCCGACTAGCGGGAGCGGAGATGAGCAGTTCTTC
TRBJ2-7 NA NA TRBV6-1 CASGSVSYEQYF TGTGCCAGCGGTTCGGTGTCCTACGAGCAGTACTTC
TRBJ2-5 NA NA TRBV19 CASGRGADQETQYF TGTGCCAGTGGCAGGGGGGCAGACCAAGAGACCCAGTACTTC
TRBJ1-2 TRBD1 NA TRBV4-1 CASLGGGSNYGYTF TGCGCCAGTTTAGGGGGCGGTTCTAACTATGGCTACACCTTC
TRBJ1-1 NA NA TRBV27 CASRDGTEAFF TGTGCCAGCCGAGACGGCACTGAAGCTTTCTTT
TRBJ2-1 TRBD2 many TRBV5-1 CASSLGGLAGDEQFF TGCGCCAGCAGCTTAGGGGGACTAGCGGGAGATGAGCAGTTCTTC
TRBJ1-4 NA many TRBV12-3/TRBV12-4 CASSLNVRGPGEKLFF TGTGCCAGCAGTTTAAATGTTCGGGGACCCGGTGAAAAACTGTTTTTT
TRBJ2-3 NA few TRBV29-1 CSVETPGVDTQYF TGCAGCGTTGAAACACCAGGGGTGGATACGCAGTATTTT
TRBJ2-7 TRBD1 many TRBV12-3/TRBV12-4 CASSPGGGSYEQYF TGTGCCAGCAGTCCAGGGGGCGGCTCCTACGAGCAGTACTTC
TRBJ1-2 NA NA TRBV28 CAILLPYYGYTF TGTGCAATCCTTCTACCATACTATGGCTACACCTTC
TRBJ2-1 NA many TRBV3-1 CASSQAVTDEQFF TGTGCCAGCAGCCAAGCAGTTACCGATGAGCAGTTCTTC
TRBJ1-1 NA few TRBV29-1 CSHRDLLNTEAFF TGCAGCCATAGGGACCTACTGAACACTGAAGCTTTCTTT
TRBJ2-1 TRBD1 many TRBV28 CASSPNTGQGYEQFF TGTGCCAGCAGTCCTAACACGGGACAGGGGTATGAGCAGTTCTTC
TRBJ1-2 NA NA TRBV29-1 CSVEEGLNYGYTF TGCAGCGTTGAGGAGGGTTTAAACTATGGCTACACCTTC
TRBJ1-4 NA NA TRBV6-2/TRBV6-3 CATIDRAPNEKLFF TGTGCCACTATAGACCGAGCACCTAATGAAAAACTGTTTTTT
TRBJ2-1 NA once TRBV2 CASSERAGNEQFF TGTGCCAGCAGTGAAAGGGCGGGCAATGAGCAGTTCTTC
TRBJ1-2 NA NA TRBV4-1 CASSQTDTLERTF TGCGCCAGCAGCCAAACCGATACACTTGAACGGACCTTC
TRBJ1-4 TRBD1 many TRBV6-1 CASWDRTNEKLFF TGTGCCAGCTGGGACAGAACTAATGAAAAACTGTTTTTT
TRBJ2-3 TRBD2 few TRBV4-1 CASSPGTSGRKGTDTQYF TGCGCCAGCAGCCCCGGGACTAGCGGGAGGAAGGGCACAGATACGCAGTATTTT
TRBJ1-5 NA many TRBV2 CASILDSGNQPQHF TGTGCCAGCATCCTCGACAGTGGCAATCAGCCCCAGCATTTT